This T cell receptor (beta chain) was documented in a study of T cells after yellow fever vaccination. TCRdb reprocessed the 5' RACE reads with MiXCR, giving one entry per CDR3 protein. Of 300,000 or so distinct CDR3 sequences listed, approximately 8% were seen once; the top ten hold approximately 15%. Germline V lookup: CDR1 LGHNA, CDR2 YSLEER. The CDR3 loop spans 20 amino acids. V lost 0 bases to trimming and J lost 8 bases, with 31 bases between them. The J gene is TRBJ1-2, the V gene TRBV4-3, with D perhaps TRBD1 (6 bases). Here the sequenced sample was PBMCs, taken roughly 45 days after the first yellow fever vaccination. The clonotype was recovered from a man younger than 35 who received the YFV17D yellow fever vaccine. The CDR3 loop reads CASSQDLSGGMADRVGGYTF. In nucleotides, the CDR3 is TGCGCCAGCAGCCAAGATTTGTCGGGGGGCATGGCCGACCGTGTCGGAGGCTACACCTTC.